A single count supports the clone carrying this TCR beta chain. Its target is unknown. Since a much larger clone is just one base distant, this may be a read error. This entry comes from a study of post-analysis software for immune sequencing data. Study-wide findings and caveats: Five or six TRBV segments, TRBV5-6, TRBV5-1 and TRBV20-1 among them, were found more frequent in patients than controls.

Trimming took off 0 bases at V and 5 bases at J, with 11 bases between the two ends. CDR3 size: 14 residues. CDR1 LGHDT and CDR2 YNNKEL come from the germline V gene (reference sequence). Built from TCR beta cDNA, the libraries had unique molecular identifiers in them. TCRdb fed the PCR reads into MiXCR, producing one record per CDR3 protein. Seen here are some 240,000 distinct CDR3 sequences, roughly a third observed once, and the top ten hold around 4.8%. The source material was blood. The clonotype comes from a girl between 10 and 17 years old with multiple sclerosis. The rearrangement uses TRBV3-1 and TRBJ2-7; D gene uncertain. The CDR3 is CASSQDSPGDEQYF. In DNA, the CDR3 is TGTGCCAGCAGCCAAGACTCTCCCGGCGACGAGCAGTACTTC.